This T cell receptor beta chain comes out of a study of blood T cells in healthy people across ages (dated by TCRdb to about 2015). Background for the entire study: In model experiments, roughly one uniquely barcoded TCR beta cDNA molecule per two T cells was captured by template switching. Using deep sequencing normalized with unique cDNA molecular identifiers, the study measured how TCR beta repertoire diversity changes with age. Donors were grouped into four age groups: young (average roughly 16 years), middle-aged (about 38), aged (around 60) and long-lived (roughly 80). Using the same blood draw, the study looked at two additional independent replicas of 1 million unique cDNA reads for two donors, one aged 18 to 30 and the other aged 80 or older.

The library relied on 5' RACE. The run used an Illumina HiSeq 2500. A second PCR of roughly 6 to 11 cycles was run with a J-beta primer mix and a sample-barcoded 5' primer. A template-switch 5' adaptor carrying 12 random nucleotides introduced a unique molecular identifier onto each TCR beta cDNA molecule. At least 3 million CDR3-containing paired-end reads were obtained from each sample. The Mint cDNA synthesis kit, primed by a TRBC-specific oligonucleotide, was used to synthesize first-strand cDNA from all RNA. All cDNA was treated with uracil-DNA glycosylase and then went through a first 18-cycle PCR with the universal primers M1SS and BC2_uni_R. As for the authors' bioinformatics: Normalization of each sample was performed by random selection of 1 million high-quality reads, each carrying a distinct molecular identifier. Reads sharing molecular identifiers were discarded rather than binned into consensus sequences. MiTCR, run with a Q25 quality threshold and the strictest error-elimination algorithm, handled CDR3 identification, clonotype clustering and error correction. A nonparametric unseen species model using Euler transformation provided a lower-bound estimate of total TCR beta diversity. Clones were called with MiXCR by TCRdb after fastp trimmed the public reads at Q25, and only in-frame beta chains were retained. Every CDR3 protein is listed once, alongside the most common genes and DNA of its rows. Here the V and J calls rest on TCRdb's processing, not on the authors' analysis. For this sample the table gives 750,000 to 850,000 distinct CDR3 sequences, of which roughly 25% were detected only once. Jointly, the top ten make up 3.7% of the sample.

Systemically healthy Caucasian individuals from Russia, roughly 40 in total and aged roughly 6 to 95 years, were included as donors. Each donor gave approximately 10 milliliters of peripheral blood, collected into EDTA-treated Vacutainer tubes. Ficoll-Paque density-gradient centrifugation was used to isolate PBMCs, with at least 6.5 million per sample. Total RNA, at least 6 micrograms per sample, was extracted from PBMCs with Trizol reagent. For every donor, flow cytometry on a PBMC aliquot measured the percentage of naive CD45RAhigh/CD27high T cells. What the research found in general, with its limitations: Total diversity estimates from one million sequenced T cells were considered lower bounds and underestimates. Observed TCR beta diversity correlated strongly with the percentage of naive T cells measured by flow cytometry. The CMV infection status of donors was not known, potentially confounding age-related changes in expanded clonotypes. Since profiling was done on bulk unsorted PBMCs, naive and antigen-experienced compartments could not be conclusively compared. The long-lived group showed more naive CD4+ T cells, fewer expanded clones and increased TCR diversity than the aged group, suggesting age selection. Observed TCR beta diversity per million T cells fell roughly linearly with age, and a significant reduction was already apparent by age approximately 40.

This clonotype appeared a few times. Its cognate antigen has yet to be identified. An end of the junction does not agree with germline; a read error may underlie this. Based on the germline V gene, the CDR1 and CDR2 sequences are SGHVS and FNYEAQ. Measured from the cysteine to the phenylalanine, the CDR3 is 17 residues long. Of all the DNA, just the CDR3 is kept, 51 bases in frame from base 1. This sample was also put to use in a study of T cells of mothers and their children. As described in the second report: Nine systemically healthy Caucasian individuals served as donors, namely three mothers together with their six children. cDNA synthesis used all of the extracted RNA, with approximately 1.4 ug of RNA in each 15 ul reaction. In the second PCR, sample barcodes and 2-4 random nucleotides were introduced via the M1S primer. More than 8.5 million TCR beta CDR3 reads were obtained from each mother, and 2.5 million to 3.5 million reads were obtained from each child. Thymic selection shapes the output of TCR recombination in a similar way in related and unrelated pairs, and inherited differences have a minor effect. Normalized repertoire overlap was always found to be slightly, but never significantly, higher in related mother-child pairs than in unrelated mother-child pairs. Persistent microchimeric T cell clones were not detected, at a sensitivity of about 100 clones per million clonotypes. The study used deep NGS to compare TCR beta repertoires of mothers and children, seeking features distinguishing related mother-child pairs from unrelated individuals. On average, the children were approximately 11 +/- 4 years old, while the mothers were 40 +/- 4 years old. After adapter ligation with NEBNext reagents, the libraries were sequenced on Illumina HiSeq 2000 with 100+100 nt paired-end reads. To avoid cross-contamination, the mother libraries and the child libraries were prepared a month apart and sequenced in separate runs. For each donor, between about 450,000 and 2,300,000 distinct TCR beta clonotypes were identified. Naive TCR beta clonotypes were estimated from low-frequency clonotypes matched to each donor's FACS-determined naive share, without sorting.

The receptor was isolated from a boy aged 5-17 years in good health. Input material: blood. The chain uses TRBV7-6 and TRBJ2-1; 12 junctional bases match TRBD2. The CDR3 is CASSPGLAGSSCNEQFF. DNA sequence: TGTGCCAGCAGCCCCGGACTAGCGGGAAGCTCCTGCAATGAGCAGTTCTTC.